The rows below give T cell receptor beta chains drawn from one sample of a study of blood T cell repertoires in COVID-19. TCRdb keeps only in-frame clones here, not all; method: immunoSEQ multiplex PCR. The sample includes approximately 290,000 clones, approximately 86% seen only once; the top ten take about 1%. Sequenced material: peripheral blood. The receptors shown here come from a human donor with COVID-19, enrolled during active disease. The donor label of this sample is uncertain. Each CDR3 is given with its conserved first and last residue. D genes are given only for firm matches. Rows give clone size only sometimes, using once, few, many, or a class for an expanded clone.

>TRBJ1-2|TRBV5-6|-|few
TGTGCCAGCAGCTTGGCGGGGGGCGAGAGCTATGGCTACACCTTC
CASSLAGGESYGYTF
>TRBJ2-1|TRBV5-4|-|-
TGTGCCAGCAGCTTGTCAGGGTACAATGAGCAGTTCTTC
CASSLSGYNEQFF
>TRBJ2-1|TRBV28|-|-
TGTGCCAGCAGTACGCCCCTATCGGGTGAGCAGTTCTTC
CASSTPLSGEQFF
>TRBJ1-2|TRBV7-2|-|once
TGTGCCAGCAGCTACATACAAACGGGGAACTATGGCTACACCTTC
CASSYIQTGNYGYTF
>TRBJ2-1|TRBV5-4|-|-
TGTGCCAGCAGCTTGGGAGGGTCCTCGGGATGGATGGGGGAGCAGTTCTTC
CASSLGGSSGWMGEQFF
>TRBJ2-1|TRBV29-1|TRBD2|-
TGCAGCGTTCCCGGACTAGGGAACAATGAGCAGTTCTTC
CSVPGLGNNEQFF
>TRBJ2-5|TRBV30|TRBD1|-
TGTGCCTGGAGCCGGGACAGGGTCCAAGAGACCCAGTACTTC
CAWSRDRVQETQYF
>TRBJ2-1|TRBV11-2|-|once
TGTGCCAGCAGCTTACGGGATAGCTCCTACAATGAGCAGTTCTTC
CASSLRDSSYNEQFF
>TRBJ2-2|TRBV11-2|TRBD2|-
TGTGCCAGCAGCTTAGGACAGCGGGAGTTCGCCGGGGAGCTGTTTTTT
CASSLGQREFAGELFF
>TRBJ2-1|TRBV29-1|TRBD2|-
TGCAGCGTTGCGACTAGCGGGGCCTTCAATGAGCAGTTCTTC
CSVATSGAFNEQFF
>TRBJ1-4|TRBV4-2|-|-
TGTGCCAGCAGCCGCCTCCTTGGGGGGGCGCGGGATGGTAATGAAAAACTGTTTTTT
CASSRLLGGARDGNEKLFF
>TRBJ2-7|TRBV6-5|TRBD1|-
TGTGCCAGCAGCACCGAGCCAGGACAGGGCTACGAGCAGTACTTC
CASSTEPGQGYEQYF
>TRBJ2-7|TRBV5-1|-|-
TGCGCCAGCAGCTTGGACGGTCGGGGTCTTGGTGGAGAGCAGTACTTC
CASSLDGRGLGGEQYF
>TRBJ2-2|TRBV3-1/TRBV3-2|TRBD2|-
TGTGCCAGCAGCCAAGGGGTAGCGGGAAACACCGGGGAGCTGTTTTTT
CASSQGVAGNTGELFF
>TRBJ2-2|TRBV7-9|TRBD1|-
TGTGCCAGCAGCTTCCGGGACAGGATCACCGGGGAGCTGTTTTTT
CASSFRDRITGELFF
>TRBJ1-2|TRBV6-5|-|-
TGTGCCAGCAGAGACAGCCCCCCCGAATATGGCTACACCTTC
CASRDSPPEYGYTF
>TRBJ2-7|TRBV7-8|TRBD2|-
TGTGCCAGCAATACTGGACTAGCGGGAGAATACGAGCAGTACTTC
CASNTGLAGEYEQYF
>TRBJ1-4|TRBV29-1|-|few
TGCAGCGTACTGCACTCAGGGTCTGCTAATGAAAAACTGTTTTTT
CSVLHSGSANEKLFF
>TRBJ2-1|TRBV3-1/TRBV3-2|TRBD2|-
TGTGCCAGCAGCAGGAGCGGGAGAGGCAATGAGCAGTTCTTC
CASSRSGRGNEQFF
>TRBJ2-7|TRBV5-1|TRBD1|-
TGCGCCAGCAGCCCCATGGGGACAGGGTCCTACGAGCAGTACTTC
CASSPMGTGSYEQYF
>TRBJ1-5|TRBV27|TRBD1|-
TGTGCCAGCAGTTTCCGGGACAGAGATCAGCCCCAGCATTTT
CASSFRDRDQPQHF
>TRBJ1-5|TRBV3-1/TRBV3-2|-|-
TGTGCCAGCAGCCATGCATCCAGGAATAGCAATCAGCCCCAGCATTTT
CASSHASRNSNQPQHF
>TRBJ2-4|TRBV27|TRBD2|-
TGTGCCAGCAGTTTAGGGACTAGTAATCTCATTCAGTACTTC
CASSLGTSNLIQYF
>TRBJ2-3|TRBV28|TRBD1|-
TGTGCCAGCAGTTCACAGGGGGGAAGTGGAGATACGCAGTATTTT
CASSSQGGSGDTQYF
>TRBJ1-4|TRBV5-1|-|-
TGCGCCAGCAGCTTGGCCGGTGACAGTAATGAAAAACTGTTTTTT
CASSLAGDSNEKLFF
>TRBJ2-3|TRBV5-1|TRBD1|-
TGCGCCAGCAGCAGGGACAGGGGGTGGGAAGATACGCAGTATTTT
CASSRDRGWEDTQYF
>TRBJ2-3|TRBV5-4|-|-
TGTGCCAGCAGCCCGCCGAGCGGTACCCCTACGCAGTATTTT
CASSPPSGTPTQYF
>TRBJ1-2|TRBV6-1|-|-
TGTGCCAGCAGTGAAGTATTCGGGGAAGCAAGAGGCTACACCTTC
CASSEVFGEARGYTF
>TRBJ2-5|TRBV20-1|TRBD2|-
TGCAGTGCTAGTCAGCCCGCGGGAGGGAACCAAGAGACCCAGTACTTC
CSASQPAGGNQETQYF
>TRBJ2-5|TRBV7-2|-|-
TGTGCCAGCAGCCGTTGGACAGGGACTAATTTGGGGACCCAGTACTTC
CASSRWTGTNLGTQYF
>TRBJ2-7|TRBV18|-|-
TGTGCCAGCTCACCATCGAAACAGGGACCCTACGAGCAGTACTTC
CASSPSKQGPYEQYF
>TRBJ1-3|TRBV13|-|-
TGTGCCAGCAGCTTTGAGCTGAGAAACACCATATATTTT
CASSFELRNTIYF
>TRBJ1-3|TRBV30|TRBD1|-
TGTGCCTGGAGCTTAGGGACAGCCATCTCTGGAAACACCATATATTTT
CAWSLGTAISGNTIYF
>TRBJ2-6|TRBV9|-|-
TGTGCCAGCAGCGTAGGAGGCTCTGGGGCCAACGTCCTGACTTTC
CASSVGGSGANVLTF
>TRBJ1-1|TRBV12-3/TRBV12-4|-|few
TGTGCCAGCAGGGCGGATGTGAACACTGAAGCTTTCTTT
CASRADVNTEAFF
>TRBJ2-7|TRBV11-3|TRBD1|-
TGTGCCAGCAGCTCCGGGACAGGCTCCTACGAGCAGTACTTC
CASSSGTGSYEQYF
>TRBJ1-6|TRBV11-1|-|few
TGTGCCAGCAGCTTAGGCCCGGGAAGGAATTCACCCCTCCACTTT
CASSLGPGRNSPLHF
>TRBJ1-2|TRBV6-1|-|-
TGTGCCAGCAGTGGGGGAGGGTCGGGTCTCAACTATGGCTACACCTTC
CASSGGGSGLNYGYTF
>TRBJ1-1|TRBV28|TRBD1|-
TGTGCCAGCAGTTTCCGGGACAGGTCCACTGAAGCTTTCTTT
CASSFRDRSTEAFF
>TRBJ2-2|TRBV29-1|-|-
TGCAGTGGGGGTAACAGGGGAGGAGTCGGGGAGCTGTTTTTT
CSGGNRGGVGELFF
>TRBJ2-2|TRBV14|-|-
TGTGCCAGCAGTCTACTAGCTCCCGGGGAGCTGTTTTTT
CASSLLAPGELFF
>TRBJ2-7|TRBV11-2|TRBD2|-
TGTGCCAGCAGCCCCGGGACTAGTGTCTACGAGCAGTACTTC
CASSPGTSVYEQYF
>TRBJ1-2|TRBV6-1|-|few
TGTGCCAGCAGTGAATTCGGGGGTACCACCTCCTATGGCTACACCTTC
CASSEFGGTTSYGYTF
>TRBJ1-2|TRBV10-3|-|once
TGTGCCATCAGTGGCGTTCACCAGGTAAATGATGGCTACACCTTC
CAISGVHQVNDGYTF
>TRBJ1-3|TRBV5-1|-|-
TGCGCCAGCAGCCTATACCAACTCCAAGCTGGAAACACCATATATTTT
CASSLYQLQAGNTIYF
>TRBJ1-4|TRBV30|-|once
TGTGCACGCAGGGTAACTGAAAAACTGTTTTTT
CARRVTEKLFF
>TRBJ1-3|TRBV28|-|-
TGTGCCAGCACCCCGGACAGATTCTCTGGAAACACCATATATTTT
CASTPDRFSGNTIYF
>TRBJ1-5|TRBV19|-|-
TGTGCCACTGCAGGGGATACGAATAGCAATCAGCCCCAGCATTTT
CATAGDTNSNQPQHF
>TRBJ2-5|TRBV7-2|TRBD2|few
TGTGCCAGCAGCTTAGCGCCTAGCGGGAGTGAGACCCAGTACTTC
CASSLAPSGSETQYF
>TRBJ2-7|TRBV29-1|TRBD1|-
TGCAGCGCCCTCGGGACAGGGGGCACCTACGAGCAGTACTTC
CSALGTGGTYEQYF